This T cell receptor beta chain was sequenced during a study of blood T cell repertoires in COVID-19 (dated by TCRdb to 2019 to 2021). For the wider study: Samples covering the acute and convalescent phases of COVID-19 were provided by collaborators in the United States, Italy and Spain. The material from the prospective study consisted of cDNA or gDNA derived from T cells, B-cell-depleted T cells, or PBMCs. Nearly every sample came with metadata listing a de-identified subject ID, COVID-19 status, age in years and sex. Subjects who had been exposed to COVID-19, were actively infected with it, or had recovered from it provided the deeply sampled blood TCRbeta repertoires that made up the dataset. Where available, HLA class I and class II types were taken from metadata supplied by the sample provider and were not determined by assay-based typing. The repertoires were released in a freely available public database intended as a resource for research on the immune response to SARS-CoV-2. The samples were drawn from the first 160 participants of the ongoing ImmuneRACE study and from 1,254 subjects provided by 6 global collaborators.

Broad study findings and their caveats: How much clinical and demographic metadata was included differed by source and by participant, and the metadata was provided uncurated.

As to this clone: The target of this receptor is not known. No base quality values were provided; no much bigger clone lies one nucleotide off.

The junction shows trimming of 0 bases on V and 9 bases on J, and the gene matches do not reach 2 bases of it. From cysteine to phenylalanine, the CDR3 is 13 amino acids long. Only the CDR3 region is kept as DNA, spanning 39 bases read in frame from base 1. CDR1 and CDR2 are drawn from the germline V gene: MGHDK, SYGVNS. The immunoSEQ Assay, a bias-controlled multiplex PCR, was used to amplify TCRbeta CDR3 regions from genomic DNA. The authors' analysis ran thus. The number of nucleated cells in each sample was estimated from the amplification of reference gene primers within the assay. To quantify the absolute abundance of each unique TCRbeta CDR3 rearrangement, sequence reads were collapsed and filtered. For each sample, productive Simpson clonality was calculated as the square root of Simpson's diversity index across productive rearrangements. The source is immuneACCESS, and TCRdb retained only in-frame sequences with V and J called. Part of the clones is not carried over; for the studies checked, unresolved V genes explain less than half of this, and the remainder is unexplained. The DNA was the basis for D and trimming; V, J and clone size are from that table. This sample comprises more than 100,000 clones, 80% to 90% of them detected only once. Approximately 3.5% of the sample goes to the ten largest clones.

Each collaborating institution followed its own protocols to collect whole blood in K2EDTA tubes. Collaborator samples were shipped for TCRbeta analysis as frozen whole blood, isolated PBMCs, or DNA extracted from either sample type. The V gene is TRBV25-1 and the J gene is TRBJ1-2; 9 middle bases align to TRBD1. The TCR comes from a woman aged 60 to 75 with acute or convalescent COVID-19. The sequencing input was peripheral blood. The nucleotide sequence reads TGTGCCAGCAGTGAATACGGACAGGGGAGCTACACCTTC. Its product reads: CASSEYGQGSYTF.